Sequencing of this T cell receptor (beta chain) was carried out in a study of response to subunit inactivated influenza vaccine. Broader study findings: It was suggested by the authors that few new T cells are recruited by each seasonal influenza vaccination.

Germline-derived CDR1 and CDR2 are LGHNA and YNFKEQ. This CDR3 comprises 17 residues. With 0 bases removed from V and 2 bases from J, the gap between germline ends came to 15 bases. This clonotype was detected a few times. What it binds is unknown. From the RT-PCR reads, TCRdb called clonotypes with MiXCR, one entry per CDR3 protein. The sample includes about 780,000 distinct CDR3 sequences, 15% to 20% of them seen just once. The receptor was isolated from a man between 50 and 59 years old who received an inactivated influenza vaccine. The V and J genes are TRBV4-2 and TRBJ2-3, with D uncertain. This specimen was PBMCs from blood, taken around 5 days after vaccination. CDR3 in amino acids: CASSQDSSAAITDTQYF. CDR3 DNA: TGTGCCAGCAGCCAAGACTCTTCGGCGGCTATCACAGATACGCAGTATTTT.